This TCR beta chain came from a study of post-analysis software for immune sequencing data. Study-level findings and limits: TRBV5-6, TRBV5-1 and TRBV20-1 belonged to a set of a few TRBV segments that were more frequent in patients than controls. Versus controls, multiple sclerosis patients showed significantly lower diversity (normalized Chao1).

TCR beta cDNA libraries had unique molecular identifiers. TCRdb analysed the PCR reads with MiXCR anew, one entry per CDR3 protein. The data contain about 820,000 distinct CDR3 sequences, 53% of them singletons. The germline gives CDR1 SGHTA, CDR2 FQGTGA. The ends were cut back, 5 bases at V and 1 base at J, with 27 bases in the middle. The CDR3 runs to 20 residues. With regard to this clonotype: What it recognizes is unknown.

The V call is TRBV7-3, the J call TRBJ2-4; the D is unclear. Sequencing used blood. The receptor comes from a girl aged 5-17 years with multiple sclerosis. The CDR3: CASSDHDPGFLTPAKNIQYF. CDR3 nucleotides: TGTGCCAGCAGCGACCACGATCCCGGGTTTCTAACTCCGGCCAAAAACATTCAGTACTTC.